This TCR beta chain was captured in a study of blood T cell repertoires in COVID-19. The germline CDR1 and CDR2 sequences are SGHNT and YYREEE (reference sequence). J was trimmed by 6 bases and V by 1 base; bases with no gene match: 4. The CDR3 extends over 15 amino acids. The table came from immunoSEQ multiplex PCR; TCRdb's copy has only in-frame clones and leaves some out. The table has fewer than 250,000 clones, approximately 89% seen once. The sequence was obtained from a woman aged 30 to 39 who had been exposed to COVID-19. The rearrangement joins TRBV5-4 to TRBJ2-1; 10 bases align to TRBD2. The specimen was PBMCs or T cells enriched from blood (not recorded which). In DNA form, the CDR3 reads TGTGCCAGCAGCTTGTCAGCGGGAGGGCCCAATGAGCAGTTCTTC. Its translation is CASSLSAGGPNEQFF.